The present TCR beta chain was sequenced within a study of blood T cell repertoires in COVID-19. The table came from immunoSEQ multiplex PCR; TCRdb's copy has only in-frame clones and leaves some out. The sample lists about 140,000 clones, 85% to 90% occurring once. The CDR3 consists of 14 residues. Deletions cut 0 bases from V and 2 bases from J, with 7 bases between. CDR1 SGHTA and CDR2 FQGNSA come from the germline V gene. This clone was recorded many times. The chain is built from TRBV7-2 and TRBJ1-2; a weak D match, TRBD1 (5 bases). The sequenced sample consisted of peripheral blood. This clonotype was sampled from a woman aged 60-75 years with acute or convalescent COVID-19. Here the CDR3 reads CASSLAAGNYGYTF. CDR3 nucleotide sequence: TGTGCCAGCAGCTTAGCGGCAGGGAACTATGGCTACACCTTC.